Listed below are T cell receptor beta chains from one sample, sequenced in a study of blood T cells in healthy people across ages. TCRdb independently ran MiXCR on the 5' RACE reads; one entry per CDR3 protein. The repertoire holds roughly 1.6 million distinct CDR3 sequences, about 35% seen once, with approximately 10% in the top ten. Sample: blood. The receptors were sampled from a woman in her twenties or thirties in good health. CDR3s include the opening cysteine and the closing phenylalanine or tryptophan. The D gene is left open where the match is weak. Rows give clone size only sometimes, using once, few, many, or a class for an expanded clone.

j_gene,d_gene,abundance,v_gene,CDR3nt,CDR3aa
TRBJ1-5,NA,NA,TRBV20-1,TGCAGTGTGAAGGGTTTTGGGAATCCGCCCCAGCATTTT,CSVKGFGNPPQHF
TRBJ2-2,NA,NA,TRBV4-2,TGTGCCAGCAGCAAACTTGGGTCCGGGGAGCTGTTTTTT,CASSKLGSGELFF
TRBJ2-7,NA,NA,TRBV28,TGTGCCAGCAGTACTCGGCGGGTCACCTACGAGCAGTACTTC,CASSTRRVTYEQYF
TRBJ1-2,TRBD1,NA,TRBV5-1,TGCGCCAGCGGCTTGGGACAGGGGATCTACTATGGCTACACCTTC,CASGLGQGIYYGYTF
TRBJ2-7,NA,few,TRBV5-1,TGCGCCAGCAGCACCGGACAGATAGAGCAGTACTTC,CASSTGQIEQYF
TRBJ2-7,TRBD1,NA,TRBV20-1,TGCAGTGCTAGAGTATCAAGACAGGGGGGAGGCGTGCAGTACTTC,CSARVSRQGGGVQYF
TRBJ2-7,NA,NA,TRBV27,TGTGCCAGCCGCGGACCAGCGGGCCACTCCTACGAGCAGTACTTC,CASRGPAGHSYEQYF
TRBJ2-3,NA,NA,TRBV6-5,TGTGCCAGTTGCACAGATACGCAGTATTTT,CASCTDTQYF
TRBJ1-6,NA,NA,TRBV12-3/TRBV12-4,TGTGCCAGCAGTACACAAGGCAATTCACCCCTCCACTTT,CASSTQGNSPLHF
TRBJ1-2,NA,few,TRBV4-1,TGCGCCAGCAGCCAAGACGGGGGGATTGGCTATGGCTACACCTTC,CASSQDGGIGYGYTF